The clone carrying this T cell receptor (beta chain) was recorded many times. The antigen remains unidentified. TCRdb redid the calling of the multiplex PCR reads with MiXCR, one entry per CDR3 protein. The table shows 150,000 or so distinct CDR3 sequences, with around 35% occurring only once. The data originate from a study of breast tumors, draining lymph nodes, adjacent tissues. Overall study results and limits: That most tumor T cells come from lymph nodes remained unproven. Luminal-like breast cancer showed significantly higher tumor–nontumor repertoire similarity than basal-like. Tumors had less TCR diversity than lymph nodes, more than nontumor tissue.

The V end lost 7 bases, the J end lost 2 bases, and 9 bases lay between the germline ends. Germline V gives CDR1 SEHNR, CDR2 FQNEAQ (reference sequence). This CDR3 spans 13 amino acids. Axillary draining lymph nodes of breast cancer patients supplied the node samples. This chain joins TRBV7-9 and TRBJ2-1; no reliable D call. The receptor was isolated from a female donor with breast cancer. Some clones in this sample may be carry-over from other donors' samples. What was sequenced was axillary lymph node tissue. Written as DNA, the CDR3 is TGTGCCAGCACCCCAAGGACCTACAATGAGCAGTTCTTC. It yields the protein CASTPRTYNEQFF.